Presented here are 4 T cell receptor beta chains from one specimen sequenced in a study of blood T cells in healthy people across ages (dated by TCRdb to the mid-2010s). Libraries were prepared through 5' RACE. The instrument given in TCRdb is Illumina HiSeq 2500. The second PCR ran for about 6 to 11 cycles and used a J-beta primer mix along with a sample-barcoded 5' primer. Using fastp trimming at Q25 and MiXCR clonotype assembly, TCRdb reanalyzed the public sequencing data and kept in-frame beta chains. A single entry per CDR3 protein holds the most common genes and DNA from its merged rows. In all, the sample holds fewer than 1,000,000 distinct CDR3 sequences, and roughly 46% of those were seen once. About a sixth of the sample belongs to the ten largest clones. The sample comprised blood. The receptors come from a man older than 75 in good health.

In its sample, this clonotype was seen many times. The chain carries TRBV24-1 and TRBJ2-5, with 8 nucleotides matching TRBD2. Unmatched junction bases numbered 10, after V lost 0 bases and J lost 2 bases. The germline CDR1 and CDR2 sequences are KGHDR and SFDVKD. The CDR3 covers 18 residues. The CDR3 is CATSDLSERGSTQETQYF. In nucleotides, the CDR3 is TGTGCCACCAGTGATTTGTCCGAGCGGGGGAGCACACAAGAGACCCAGTACTTC.

The V and J genes are TRBV11-2 and TRBJ2-5; possibly TRBD1 for D (5 bases). The CDR3 sequence is 15 residues long. V was cut by 3 bases and J by 2 bases, with 13 bases left in between. From germline, CDR1 is SGHAT and CDR2 FQNNGV. The CDR3 bases are TGTGCCAGCAGCTTCACTCTAGGGGATCAAGAGACCCAGTACTTC. Translation gives CASSFTLGDQETQYF.

V usage is TRBV12-3 or TRBV12-4 and J usage is TRBJ2-2; D possibly matches TRBD1 or TRBD2 (6 bases each). The CDR3 spans 15 residues. V lost 5 bases and J 1 base, leaving 11 bases between the germline ends. CDR3 nucleotides: TGTGCCAGCAGTGGCGGGACAAGGAACACCGGGGAGCTGTTTTTT. This translates into CASSGGTRNTGELFF.

The chain is built from TRBV7-9 and TRBJ1-2; D is ambiguous. Trimming shortened V by 1 base and J by 7 bases, and 13 bases separated the two germline ends. CDR3 length equals 14 residues. Germline V gene data show CDR1 as SEHNR and CDR2 as FQNEAQ (reference sequence). For the CDR3, the DNA is TGTGCCAGCAGCTTAGGGGGATTGGGCCTTGGCTACACCTTC. Residues: CASSLGGLGLGYTF.